The T cell receptor (beta chain) described here comes from a study of blood T cell repertoires in COVID-19. Across the whole study: Acute and convalescent COVID-19 samples came from the United States, Italy and Spain.

Per the authors' pipeline: Amplifying reference gene primers gave estimates of nucleated cell counts. Produced via immunoSEQ multiplex PCR; TCRdb's table is partial and in-frame only. Clone size and V and J calls were adopted from that table, with D and trimming inferred from the DNA. This sample carries some 200,000 clones, about 86% of them seen once, and the ten largest clones take under 3%. Germline CDR1 and CDR2: SGHAT and FQNNGV. The CDR3 has 17 residues. J gave up 2 bases and V 1 base, and 9 bases lay outside the gene matches. Sequences were obtained from peripheral blood. This chain connects TRBV11-2 to TRBJ2-7; 9 nucleotides line up with TRBD2. The TCR sequence derives from a human donor with acute or convalescent COVID-19. The donor label of this sample is uncertain. As DNA, the CDR3 is TGTGCCAGCAGCTTAGTGGCTAGCGGGGCCCTAACCTACGAGCAGTACTTC. Its protein product is CASSLVASGALTYEQYF.